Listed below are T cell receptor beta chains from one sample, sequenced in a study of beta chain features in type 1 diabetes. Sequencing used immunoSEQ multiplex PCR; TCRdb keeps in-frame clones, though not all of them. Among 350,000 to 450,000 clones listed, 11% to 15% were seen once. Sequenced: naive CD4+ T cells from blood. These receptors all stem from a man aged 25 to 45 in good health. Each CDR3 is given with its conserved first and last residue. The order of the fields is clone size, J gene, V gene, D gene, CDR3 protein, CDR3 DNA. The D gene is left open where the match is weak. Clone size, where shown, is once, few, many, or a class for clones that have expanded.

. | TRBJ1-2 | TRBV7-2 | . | CASSSPGWLRGYTF | TGTGCCAGCAGCTCACCGGGATGGTTGAGGGGCTACACCTTC
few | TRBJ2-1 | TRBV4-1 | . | CASSQSASPRNNEQFF | TGCGCCAGCAGCCAATCCGCGAGTCCTAGAAACAATGAGCAGTTCTTC
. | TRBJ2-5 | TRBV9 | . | CASSDVGLRETQYF | TGTGCCAGCAGCGACGTGGGATTGCGGGAGACCCAGTACTTC
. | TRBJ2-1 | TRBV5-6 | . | CASSLGKEQFF | TGTGCCAGCAGCTTGGGGAAGGAGCAGTTCTTC
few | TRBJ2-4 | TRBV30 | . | CAWSVVLNIQYF | TGTGCCTGGAGTGTGGTATTAAACATTCAGTACTTC
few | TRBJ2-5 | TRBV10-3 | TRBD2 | CAGAGGGQETQYF | TGTGCCGGGGCCGGCGGGGGCCAAGAGACCCAGTACTTC
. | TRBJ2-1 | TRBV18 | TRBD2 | CASSQLAGGQSSYNEQFF | TGTGCCAGCTCACAACTAGCGGGGGGGCAAAGCTCCTACAATGAGCAGTTCTTC
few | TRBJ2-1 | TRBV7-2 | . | CASSLSGLSYNEQFF | TGTGCCAGCAGCTTATCGGGGCTTTCCTACAATGAGCAGTTCTTC
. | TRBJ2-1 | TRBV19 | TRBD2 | CASSPIAGGLHEQFF | TGTGCCAGTAGCCCTATAGCGGGAGGGCTACATGAGCAGTTCTTC
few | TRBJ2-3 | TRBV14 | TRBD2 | CASSQDTSGGSDTQYF | TGTGCCAGCAGCCAAGATACTAGCGGGGGATCAGATACGCAGTATTTT
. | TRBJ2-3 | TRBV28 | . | CASSGSPGTDTQYF | TGTGCCAGCAGTGGCTCTCCGGGCACAGATACGCAGTATTTT
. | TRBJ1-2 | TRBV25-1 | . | CASRGFQGRGYTF | TGTGCCAGCAGGGGGTTCCAGGGGAGAGGCTACACCTTC
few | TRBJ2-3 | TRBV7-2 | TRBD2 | CASSPLSGRAGGWQYF | TGTGCCAGCAGTCCATTGAGCGGGAGGGCCGGCGGGTGGCAGTATTTT
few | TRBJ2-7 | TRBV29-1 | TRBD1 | CSVELTGYEQYF | TGCAGCGTTGAGTTGACAGGGTACGAGCAGTACTTC
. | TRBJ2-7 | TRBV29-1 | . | CSARSSYEQYF | TGCAGCGCACGAAGTTCCTACGAGCAGTACTTC